The sequence of this T cell receptor beta chain was determined in a study of molecular identifiers for immune sequencing clone quantification. This clonotype is termed medium-sized. The authors gated naive CD8 T cells as CD8+CD4-CCR7+CD45RA+ for sorting. Germline V gene data show CDR1 as LGHNA and CDR2 as YSLEER. V lost 4 bases and J lost 4, with 9 bases in between. The length of the CDR3 is 13 residues. Generation of bulk TCR libraries relied on previously described methods and listed TCR primers. TCRdb re-called the PCR reads with MiXCR, one entry per CDR3 protein. Of 7,500 to 10,000 distinct CDR3 sequences listed, roughly 14% are singletons.

The clonotype was recovered from a human donor in good health. Some libraries in this study had Jurkat cell RNA spiked in. Sequences were obtained from naive CD8+ T cells from blood, with Jurkat cell RNA spiked in. Subset given: FACS-sorted CD8+CD4-CCR7+CD45RA+ naive T cells. J is TRBJ2-3 and V is TRBV4-3, with D possibly being TRBD1 or TRBD2 (6 bases each). The CDR3 is CASSPRGADTQYF. The CDR3 coding sequence is TGCGCCAGCAGCCCTAGGGGGGCAGATACGCAGTATTTT.